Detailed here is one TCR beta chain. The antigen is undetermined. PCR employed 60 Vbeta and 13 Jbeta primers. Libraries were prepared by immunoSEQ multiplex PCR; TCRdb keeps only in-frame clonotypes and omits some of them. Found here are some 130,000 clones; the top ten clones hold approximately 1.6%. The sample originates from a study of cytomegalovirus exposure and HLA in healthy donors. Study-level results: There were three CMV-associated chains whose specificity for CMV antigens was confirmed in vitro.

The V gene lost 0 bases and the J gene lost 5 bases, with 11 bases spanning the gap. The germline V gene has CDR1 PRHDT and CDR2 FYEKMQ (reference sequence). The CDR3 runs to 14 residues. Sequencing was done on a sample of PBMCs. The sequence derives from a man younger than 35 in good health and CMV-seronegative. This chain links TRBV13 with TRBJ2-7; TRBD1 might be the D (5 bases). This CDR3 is CASSLGVGADEQYF. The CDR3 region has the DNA TGTGCCAGCAGCTTAGGCGTAGGGGCGGACGAGCAGTACTTC.